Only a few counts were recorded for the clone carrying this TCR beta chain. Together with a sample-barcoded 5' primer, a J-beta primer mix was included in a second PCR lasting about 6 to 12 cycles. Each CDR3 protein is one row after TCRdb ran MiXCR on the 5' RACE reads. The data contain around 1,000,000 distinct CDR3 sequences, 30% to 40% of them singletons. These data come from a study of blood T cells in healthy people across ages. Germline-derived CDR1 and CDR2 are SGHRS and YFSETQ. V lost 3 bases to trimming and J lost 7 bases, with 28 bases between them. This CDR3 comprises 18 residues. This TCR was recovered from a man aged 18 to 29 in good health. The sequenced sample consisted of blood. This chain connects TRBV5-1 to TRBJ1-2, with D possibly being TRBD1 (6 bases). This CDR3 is CASSWTTIDRTPFRGYTF. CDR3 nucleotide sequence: TGCGCCAGCAGCTGGACAACGATAGACAGGACCCCATTTCGTGGCTACACCTTC.